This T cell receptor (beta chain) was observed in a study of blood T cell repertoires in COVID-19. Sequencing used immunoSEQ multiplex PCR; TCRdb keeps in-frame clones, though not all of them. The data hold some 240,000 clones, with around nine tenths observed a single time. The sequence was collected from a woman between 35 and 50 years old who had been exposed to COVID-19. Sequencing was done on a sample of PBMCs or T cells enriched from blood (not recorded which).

The CDR3 coding sequence is TGCGCCAGCAGCCATCTCGACAGGAACACTGAAGCTTTCTTT. Translation gives CASSHLDRNTEAFF. The V call is TRBV4-1, the J call TRBJ1-1; D is perhaps TRBD1 (5 bases). The length of the CDR3 is 14 residues. Between the trimmed V and J ends, which lost 3 bases and 1 base, there was a span of 9 bases. Germline V CDR1 and CDR2: MGHRA, YSYEKL.